This is a list of T cell receptor beta chains from one sample in a study of blood T cell repertoires in COVID-19. Clones were sequenced by immunoSEQ multiplex PCR, and TCRdb holds only the in-frame ones, with some missing. Among hundreds of thousands of clones, 87% were seen once, and the ten largest hold roughly 6%. Sequenced material: peripheral blood. Receptors were obtained from a woman in her forties or fifties with COVID-19, enrolled during active disease. CDR3s leave out the opening cysteine and the closing phenylalanine or tryptophan. The D gene is left open where the match is weak.

CDR3aa	v_gene	j_gene	len	d_gene
ASSLGTSGRLETQY	TRBV7-3	TRBJ2-5	14	TRBD2
ASKRLAGDQEQF	TRBV6-5	TRBJ2-1	12	TRBD2
ATSRVDRVEQPQH	TRBV15	TRBJ1-5	13	TRBD1
ASSFLEATGNTEAF	TRBV19	TRBJ1-1	14	NA
ATSEAGTGSSYEQY	TRBV24-1	TRBJ2-7	14	TRBD1
ASSLGGTGELQETQY	TRBV7-9	TRBJ2-5	15	NA
ASSYRGLVTGELF	TRBV6-5	TRBJ2-2	13	NA
ASSYSDTLTDTQY	TRBV6-5	TRBJ2-3	13	NA
AWSGGRNQPQH	TRBV30	TRBJ1-5	11	NA
AISENSGRSYEQY	TRBV10-3	TRBJ2-7	13	TRBD2
ATSAAVYDEQF	TRBV24-1	TRBJ2-1	11	NA
ASSRLGQGAQGTGELF	TRBV6-6	TRBJ2-2	16	TRBD1
ASSIGTAITDTQY	TRBV19	TRBJ2-3	13	TRBD1
ASSLAGGPGYEQY	TRBV6-5	TRBJ2-7	13	TRBD2
ASSGSVVSGTDTQY	TRBV5-1	TRBJ2-3	14	NA
ASSLGVSGRTPYEQY	TRBV5-6	TRBJ2-7	15	TRBD2
ASSPRDGGNYGYT	TRBV18	TRBJ1-2	13	NA
ASSQGLADTDTQY	TRBV3-1/TRBV3-2	TRBJ2-3	13	TRBD2
ASSERSGALETQY	TRBV10-1	TRBJ2-5	13	TRBD2
ASSRGQGINNEQF	TRBV6-4	TRBJ2-1	13	NA
ASSLLGREQY	TRBV3-1/TRBV3-2	TRBJ2-7	10	NA
ASSSQGLEAF	TRBV7-2	TRBJ1-1	10	TRBD1
ASSSFNRGDTIY	TRBV6-5	TRBJ1-3	12	TRBD1
ASSFRPGETQY	TRBV12-3/TRBV12-4	TRBJ2-5	11	NA
ASSDPAASYEQY	TRBV6-1	TRBJ2-7	12	NA
AIQPAGGTTYEQY	TRBV10-3	TRBJ2-7	13	TRBD2
ASSLETGVGEQY	TRBV7-9	TRBJ2-7	12	TRBD1
ASSFGQGSRVNKETQY	TRBV27	TRBJ2-5	16	TRBD1
ASSPAGGSNQPQH	TRBV6-4	TRBJ1-5	13	NA
ASSYSAGRGHEQY	TRBV6-5	TRBJ2-7	13	NA
ASSVADMNTEAF	TRBV9	TRBJ1-1	12	NA
ASSPGGAGRAYEQY	TRBV5-1	TRBJ2-7	14	NA
ASSELTSGGEQY	TRBV10-1	TRBJ2-7	12	TRBD2
SVLTRGVAEAF	TRBV29-1	TRBJ1-1	11	NA
ASSPRGMEIIGETQY	TRBV12-5	TRBJ2-5	15	NA
ASRLTSGSSGDEQF	TRBV2	TRBJ2-1	14	TRBD2
ASSLDDKSGSSYNEQF	TRBV5-4	TRBJ2-1	16	TRBD2
ASGGVSYEQY	TRBV10-3	TRBJ2-7	10	NA
ATSRDQGGANVLT	TRBV15	TRBJ2-6	13	NA
ASSQDASGETQY	TRBV4-3	TRBJ2-5	12	NA
ASTDGTGGSGNTIY	TRBV2	TRBJ1-3	14	TRBD1